These T cell receptor beta chains were read from a single sample in a study of blood T cell repertoires in COVID-19. The table came from immunoSEQ multiplex PCR; TCRdb's copy has only in-frame clones and leaves some out. The sample shows fewer than 200,000 clones, around four fifths of them seen only once. The specimen was PBMCs or T cells enriched from blood (not recorded which). The source of these receptors is a woman in her forties or fifties who had recovered from COVID-19. Each CDR3 is given with its conserved first and last residue.

j_gene | v_gene | CDR3aa
TRBJ1-1 | TRBV11-3 | CASSGHSPEAFF
TRBJ1-2 | TRBV10-2 | CASRRGYGYTF
TRBJ1-4 | TRBV5-1 | CASSLVQGTNEKLFF
TRBJ1-3 | TRBV28 | CASTTQGANTIYF
TRBJ1-1 | TRBV18 | CASSRATVVDTEAFF
TRBJ2-2 | TRBV5-6 | CASSSRVSLNTGELFF
TRBJ2-1 | TRBV13 | CASSPQGSGPKQFF
TRBJ1-4 | TRBV2 | CASSGPRTGANEKLFF
TRBJ1-6 | TRBV6-1 | CASSGSLGAYNSPLHF
TRBJ1-2 | TRBV19 | CASSILWGGVEHYGYTF
TRBJ1-6 | TRBV10-3 | CAISESESSYNSPLHF
TRBJ1-1 | TRBV5-1 | CASSYATANTEAFF
TRBJ1-4 | TRBV4-1 | CASSQGGQGAHEKLFF
TRBJ1-3 | TRBV5-6 | CASSLWRRSGNTIYF
TRBJ1-4 | TRBV28 | CASSFSRGLEKLFF
TRBJ1-1 | TRBV5-5 | CASSPTQGQAFF
TRBJ1-2 | TRBV30 | CAWRRLQGAGGYTF
TRBJ2-2 | TRBV5-1 | CASSPQDPTGELFF
TRBJ1-6 | TRBV5-5 | CASSLAPLGLTNSPLHF
TRBJ1-2 | TRBV3-1/TRBV3-2 | CASSQAEVGYTF
TRBJ1-6 | TRBV6-5 | CASSLSRTGNSPLHF
TRBJ1-1 | TRBV18 | CASSQQDSVGTEAFF
TRBJ1-1 | TRBV24-1 | CATSLKQDTEAFF
TRBJ2-2 | TRBV19 | CASSISSGTAGELFF
TRBJ1-4 | TRBV20-1 | CSASPTGGGKLFF
TRBJ2-2 | TRBV27 | CASNGGNTGELFF
TRBJ1-5 | TRBV6-8 | CASSFPPGTGHQPQHF
TRBJ1-4 | TRBV30 | CAWSRGTEHEKLFF
TRBJ2-1 | TRBV7-8 | CASSLTRTGGPHEQFF
TRBJ2-5 | TRBV3-1/TRBV3-2 | CASSQDQGRETQYF
TRBJ2-3 | TRBV5-6 | CASRSDTDTQYF
TRBJ1-4 | TRBV7-9 | CASSSAWDRRNEKLFF
TRBJ2-5 | TRBV3-1/TRBV3-2 | CASSRSQGQETQYF
TRBJ1-1 | TRBV10-3 | CAISARQGGINTEAFF
TRBJ2-5 | TRBV4-1 | CASSQVRDQETQYF
TRBJ1-2 | TRBV28 | CASTQKEGAYGYTF
TRBJ2-2 | TRBV7-2 | CASSSPPGQGNTGELFF
TRBJ2-3 | TRBV6-5 | CASSYEGAVADTQYF
TRBJ2-1 | TRBV19 | CASSIAVNEQFF
TRBJ1-5 | TRBV19 | CASRTGVGVSNQPQHF
TRBJ2-3 | TRBV7-9 | CASSLVEVSTDTQYF